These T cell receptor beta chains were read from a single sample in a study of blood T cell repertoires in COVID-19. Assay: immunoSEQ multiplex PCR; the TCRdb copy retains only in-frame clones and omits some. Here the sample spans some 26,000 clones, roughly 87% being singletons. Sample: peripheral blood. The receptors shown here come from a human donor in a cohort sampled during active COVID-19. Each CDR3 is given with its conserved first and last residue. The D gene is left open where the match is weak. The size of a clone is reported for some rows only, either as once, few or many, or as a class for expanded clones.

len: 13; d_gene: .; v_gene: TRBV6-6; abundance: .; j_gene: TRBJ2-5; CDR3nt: TGTGCCAGCAGCACTTACGGAGCAGAGACCCAGTACTTC; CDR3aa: CASSTYGAETQYF
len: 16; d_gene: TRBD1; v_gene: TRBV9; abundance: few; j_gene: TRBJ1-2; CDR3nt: TGTGCCAGCAGCGACGTGTTGGGACAGGGGTCGGATGGCTACACCTTC; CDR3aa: CASSDVLGQGSDGYTF
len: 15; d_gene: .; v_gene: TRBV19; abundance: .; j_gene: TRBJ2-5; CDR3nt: TGTGCCAGTAGTATAGACTGGACAGAGAAAGAGACCCAGTACTTC; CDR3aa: CASSIDWTEKETQYF
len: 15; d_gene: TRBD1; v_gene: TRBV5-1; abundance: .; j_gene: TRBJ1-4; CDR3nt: TGCGCCAGCACTCGGGACTGGGACAGTAATGAAAAACTGTTTTTT; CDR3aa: CASTRDWDSNEKLFF
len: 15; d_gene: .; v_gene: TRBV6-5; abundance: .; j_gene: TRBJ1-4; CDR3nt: TGTGCCAGCAGTTACTCGTCGGCAACTAATGAAAAACTGTTTTTT; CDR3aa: CASSYSSATNEKLFF
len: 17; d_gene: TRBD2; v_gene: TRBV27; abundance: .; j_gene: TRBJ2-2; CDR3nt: TGTGCCAGCAGTTTATCGAGCGGGAGGGCCCGGGGCGGGGAGCTGTTTTTT; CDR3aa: CASSLSSGRARGGELFF
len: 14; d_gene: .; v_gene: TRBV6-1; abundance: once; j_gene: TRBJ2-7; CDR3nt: TGTGCCAGCAGTGAAGTTTTCGAGATCTACGAGCAGTACTTC; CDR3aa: CASSEVFEIYEQYF
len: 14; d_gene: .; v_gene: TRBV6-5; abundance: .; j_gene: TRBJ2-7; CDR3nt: TGTGCCAGCAGTAAGACTTTTAGCTCCTACGAGCAGTACTTC; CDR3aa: CASSKTFSSYEQYF
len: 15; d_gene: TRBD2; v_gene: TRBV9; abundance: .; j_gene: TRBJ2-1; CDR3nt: TGTGCCAGCAGCGTACCGGGGGGGCCCGGGGATGAGCAGTTCTTC; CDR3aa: CASSVPGGPGDEQFF
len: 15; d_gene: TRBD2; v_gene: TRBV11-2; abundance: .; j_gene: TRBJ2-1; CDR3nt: TGTGCCAGCAGCCCCGGGGGGGGCCTCTACAATGAGCAGTTCTTC; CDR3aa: CASSPGGGLYNEQFF
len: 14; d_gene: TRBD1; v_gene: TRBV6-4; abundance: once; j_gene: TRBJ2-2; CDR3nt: TGTGCCAGCAGCCGGGACAGGGGCACCGGGGAGCTGTTTTTT; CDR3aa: CASSRDRGTGELFF
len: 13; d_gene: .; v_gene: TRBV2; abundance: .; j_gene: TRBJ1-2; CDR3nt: TGTGCCAGCGACTCGCCACCTGTTTATGGCTACACCTTC; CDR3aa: CASDSPPVYGYTF
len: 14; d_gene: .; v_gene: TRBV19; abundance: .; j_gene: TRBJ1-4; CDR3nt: TGTGCCAGTAGTATCCAAGGGGCTAATGAAAAACTGTTTTTT; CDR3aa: CASSIQGANEKLFF
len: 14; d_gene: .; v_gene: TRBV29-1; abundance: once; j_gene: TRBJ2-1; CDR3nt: TGCAGCGTTAGGGCAGGGGTATCCTACAATGAGCAGTTCTTC; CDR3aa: CSVRAGVSYNEQFF